Listed below are T cell receptor beta chains from one sample, sequenced in a study of early stage breast cancer tumors. Sequencing was performed with immunoSEQ multiplex PCR; in TCRdb, only in-frame clones are kept and a portion is missing. Of nearly 25,000 clones listed, about 70% are singletons. The specimen sequenced was breast tumor tissue. The source of these receptors is a person aged 55 to 70 with breast cancer. Both conserved end residues are part of each CDR3. A D gene is named only where the DNA matches it firmly. Clone size, where shown, is once, few, many, or a class for clones that have expanded.

V gene	clone size	J gene	D gene	CDR3 protein	CDR3 DNA
TRBV9	NA	TRBJ2-3	TRBD2	CASSVGTSSSTDTQYF	TGTGCCAGCAGCGTAGGGACTAGCAGTAGCACAGATACGCAGTATTTT
TRBV14	NA	TRBJ2-1	TRBD2	CASSPLAGGGNEQFF	TGTGCCAGCAGCCCTTTAGCGGGGGGTGGCAATGAGCAGTTCTTC
TRBV6-5	once	TRBJ1-4	NA	CASSYSQGSEKLFF	TGTGCCAGCAGTTACTCCCAGGGGAGTGAAAAACTGTTTTTT
TRBV30	few	TRBJ1-2	NA	CAWSPRGSAGYGYTF	TGTGCCTGGAGTCCCCGGGGATCTGCGGGCTATGGCTACACCTTC
TRBV20-1	NA	TRBJ2-7	TRBD1	CSAPDRDEQYF	TGCAGTGCCCCGGACAGGGACGAGCAGTACTTC
TRBV7-9	NA	TRBJ2-7	NA	CASSLAGRGYEQYF	TGTGCCAGCAGCTTAGCGGGAAGAGGGTACGAGCAGTACTTC
TRBV28	NA	TRBJ1-5	TRBD1	CASSTPGQGHNQPQHF	TGTGCCAGCAGTACACCCGGACAGGGACACAATCAGCCCCAGCATTTT
TRBV5-1	NA	TRBJ1-2	TRBD1	CASSLGTGSSAYGYTF	TGCGCCAGCAGCTTGGGGACAGGGTCGTCGGCCTATGGCTACACCTTC
TRBV7-8	NA	TRBJ1-2	TRBD1	CASSLTGVDGYTF	TGTGCCAGCAGCCTGACAGGGGTCGATGGCTACACCTTC
TRBV6-6	NA	TRBJ2-2	TRBD2	CASSYGSGRPGELFF	TGTGCCAGCAGTTACGGAAGCGGGAGGCCCGGGGAGCTGTTTTTT
TRBV11-3	NA	TRBJ2-7	NA	CASSSADEQYF	TGTGCCAGCAGTTCGGCGGACGAGCAGTACTTC
TRBV5-1	once	TRBJ1-1	NA	CASSLKGGSWDTEAFF	TGCGCCAGCAGCTTGAAGGGAGGGTCATGGGACACTGAAGCTTTCTTT
TRBV27	medium-sized	TRBJ2-2	TRBD2	CASSLGLAGVGGELFF	TGTGCCAGCAGTTTAGGACTAGCGGGAGTTGGCGGGGAGCTGTTTTTT
TRBV5-1	once	TRBJ1-3	TRBD1	CASSLETGVVRNTIYF	TGCGCCAGCAGCTTGGAAACAGGGGTTGTTCGAAACACCATATATTTT
TRBV10-2	NA	TRBJ2-7	TRBD2	CASSSLAVPYEQYF	TGCGCCAGCAGTTCCCTAGCGGTCCCCTACGAGCAGTACTTC
TRBV29-1	NA	TRBJ2-7	NA	CSVRASSYEQYF	TGCAGCGTTCGAGCATCTTCCTACGAGCAGTACTTC
TRBV5-1	NA	TRBJ1-3	TRBD1	CASSLTGGSSGNTIYF	TGCGCCAGCAGCTTGACAGGGGGCTCCTCTGGAAACACCATATATTTT
TRBV29-1	medium-sized	TRBJ1-5	NA	CSVGQSQPQHF	TGCAGCGTTGGACAGAGCCAGCCCCAGCATTTT
TRBV5-1	few	TRBJ2-5	TRBD2	CASSIAGEETQYF	TGCGCCAGCAGTATAGCGGGAGAAGAGACCCAGTACTTC
TRBV5-8	NA	TRBJ2-1	TRBD2	CASTGGSGIYNEQFF	TGTGCCAGCACCGGGGGAAGCGGGATCTACAATGAGCAGTTCTTC
TRBV29-1	NA	TRBJ1-5	NA	CSVEEGGGQPQHF	TGCAGCGTTGAAGAAGGAGGTGGTCAGCCCCAGCATTTT
TRBV18	NA	TRBJ1-1	NA	CASSPGGQPLGTEAFF	TGTGCCAGCTCACCAGGCGGACAGCCCCTGGGCACTGAAGCTTTCTTT
TRBV6-6	NA	TRBJ2-7	NA	CASSRRGTVNQYF	TGTGCCAGCAGCCGACGCGGGACAGTGAATCAGTACTTC
TRBV28	few	TRBJ1-5	NA	CASSISSNQPQHF	TGTGCCAGCAGCATTAGTAGCAATCAGCCCCAGCATTTT
TRBV6-6	NA	TRBJ1-5	TRBD1	CASGIQGAVNF	TGTGCCAGCGGTATACAGGGGGCGGTGAATTTT
TRBV5-4	NA	TRBJ2-5	TRBD1	CASSLQGAMETQYF	TGTGCCAGCAGCTTACAGGGGGCGATGGAGACCCAGTACTTC
TRBV4-3	NA	TRBJ2-7	TRBD2	CASSPAGGRVSYEQYF	TGCGCCAGCAGCCCCGCAGGCGGGAGGGTCTCCTACGAGCAGTACTTC
TRBV30	NA	TRBJ1-1	NA	CAWFLPGTDTEAFF	TGTGCCTGGTTTTTGCCAGGAACGGACACTGAAGCTTTCTTT
TRBV18	NA	TRBJ2-7	TRBD2	CASSAKVTSGSYEQYF	TGTGCCAGCTCAGCAAAGGTCACTAGCGGATCCTACGAGCAGTACTTC
TRBV7-9	NA	TRBJ1-3	NA	CASSLAAGDGNTIYF	TGTGCCAGCAGCTTGGCCGCAGGGGACGGAAACACCATATATTTT
TRBV7-2	few	TRBJ2-7	NA	CASSPRDEQYF	TGTGCCAGCAGCCCCCGGGACGAGCAGTACTTC
TRBV6-4	NA	TRBJ2-1	TRBD2	CASSDGTSGNEQFF	TGTGCCAGCAGTGACGGGACTAGCGGGAATGAGCAGTTCTTC
TRBV6-5	NA	TRBJ1-4	TRBD1	CASNPTGTNEKLFF	TGTGCCAGCAACCCGACAGGGACTAATGAAAAACTGTTTTTT
TRBV7-3	NA	TRBJ2-2	NA	CASSASGTTTGELFF	TGTGCCAGCAGCGCCTCCGGGACAACCACCGGGGAGCTGTTTTTT
TRBV28	NA	TRBJ1-5	NA	CTSGGGNQPQHF	TGTACGTCCGGGGGTGGCAATCAGCCCCAGCATTTT
TRBV5-6	once	TRBJ2-7	NA	CASSAQGYEQYF	TGTGCCAGCAGCGCTCAGGGTTACGAGCAGTACTTC
TRBV7-2	NA	TRBJ2-5	TRBD1	CASSFTGQPQYF	TGTGCCAGCAGCTTTACGGGACAGCCACAGTACTTC
TRBV5-6	NA	TRBJ2-7	TRBD1	CASSLPGQGRYEQYF	TGTGCCAGCAGCCTCCCCGGACAGGGGCGGTACGAGCAGTACTTC
TRBV27	NA	TRBJ2-1	TRBD2	CASSSAGLDNEQFF	TGTGCCAGCAGTTCAGCGGGACTTGACAATGAGCAGTTCTTC
TRBV7-6	once	TRBJ2-3	TRBD2	CASSFRGLAVSDTQYF	TGTGCCAGCAGCTTTCGGGGACTAGCCGTTTCGGATACGCAGTATTTT
TRBV28	NA	TRBJ1-4	NA	CASSDRRWGKDEKLFF	TGTGCCAGCAGCGACAGGCGTTGGGGGAAAGATGAAAAACTGTTTTTT
TRBV7-2	NA	TRBJ2-1	NA	CASSFSPTPGNEQFF	TGTGCCAGCAGCTTTTCCCCGACTCCAGGGAATGAGCAGTTCTTC
TRBV7-3	few	TRBJ1-1	NA	CASSIQGNTEAFF	TGTGCCAGCAGCATACAGGGGAACACTGAAGCTTTCTTT
TRBV19	once	TRBJ2-7	NA	CASSPLEGSYEQYF	TGTGCCAGTAGCCCCTTGGAGGGCTCCTACGAGCAGTACTTC
TRBV11-2	NA	TRBJ1-5	TRBD1	CASSIGTAAGWEDQPQHF	TGTGCCAGCAGCATCGGGACAGCTGCCGGGTGGGAGGATCAGCCCCAGCATTTT
TRBV4-1	NA	TRBJ2-5	NA	CASSQERVQETQYF	TGCGCCAGCAGCCAAGAACGGGTCCAAGAGACCCAGTACTTC
TRBV4-1	NA	TRBJ1-2	NA	CASSHRRGRFSYGYTF	TGCGCCAGCAGCCATCGCAGGGGAAGATTTAGCTATGGCTACACCTTC
TRBV5-1	NA	TRBJ1-3	NA	CASSLDSNTIYF	TGCGCCAGCAGCTTGGACAGCAACACCATATATTTT
TRBV2	NA	TRBJ2-5	NA	CASNGNRQETQYF	TGTGCCAGCAATGGTAACAGACAAGAGACCCAGTACTTC
TRBV7-8	NA	TRBJ2-1	TRBD2	CASSFVAGPNEQFF	TGTGCCAGCAGCTTCGTAGCGGGGCCAAATGAGCAGTTCTTC
TRBV9	NA	TRBJ2-4	NA	CASSVDTAEGNIQYF	TGTGCCAGCAGCGTAGATACAGCGGAGGGGAACATTCAGTACTTC
TRBV29-1	NA	TRBJ2-1	NA	CSSYRPVEQFF	TGCAGCTCCTACCGTCCCGTTGAGCAGTTCTTC
TRBV29-1	NA	TRBJ2-7	NA	CSVLGGPEQYF	TGCAGCGTTCTCGGGGGGCCCGAGCAGTACTTC
TRBV7-2	NA	TRBJ2-7	TRBD1	CASSSRQGGSEQYF	TGTGCCAGCAGCTCTAGACAGGGGGGGAGCGAGCAGTACTTC
TRBV7-9	NA	TRBJ1-1	NA	CASSLIGADTEAFF	TGTGCCAGCAGCTTAATAGGGGCGGACACTGAAGCTTTCTTT
TRBV30	few	TRBJ2-3	TRBD2	CAWSGTSGGDTQYF	TGTGCCTGGAGCGGGACTAGCGGGGGGGATACGCAGTATTTT
TRBV7-2	NA	TRBJ1-2	TRBD1	CASSSSTGGGYGYTF	TGTGCCAGCAGCTCATCCACAGGGGGCGGCTATGGCTACACCTTC
TRBV30	NA	TRBJ2-3	TRBD2	CAWKTSGGADTQYF	TGTGCCTGGAAGACTAGCGGAGGGGCGGATACGCAGTATTTT
TRBV28	NA	TRBJ2-5	TRBD2	CASRPGLAQETQYF	TGTGCCAGCAGGCCGGGACTAGCACAAGAGACCCAGTACTTC
TRBV19	NA	TRBJ2-7	TRBD2	CASTNGPAGGPHEQYF	TGTGCCAGTACCAATGGGCCTGCGGGAGGGCCTCACGAGCAGTACTTC